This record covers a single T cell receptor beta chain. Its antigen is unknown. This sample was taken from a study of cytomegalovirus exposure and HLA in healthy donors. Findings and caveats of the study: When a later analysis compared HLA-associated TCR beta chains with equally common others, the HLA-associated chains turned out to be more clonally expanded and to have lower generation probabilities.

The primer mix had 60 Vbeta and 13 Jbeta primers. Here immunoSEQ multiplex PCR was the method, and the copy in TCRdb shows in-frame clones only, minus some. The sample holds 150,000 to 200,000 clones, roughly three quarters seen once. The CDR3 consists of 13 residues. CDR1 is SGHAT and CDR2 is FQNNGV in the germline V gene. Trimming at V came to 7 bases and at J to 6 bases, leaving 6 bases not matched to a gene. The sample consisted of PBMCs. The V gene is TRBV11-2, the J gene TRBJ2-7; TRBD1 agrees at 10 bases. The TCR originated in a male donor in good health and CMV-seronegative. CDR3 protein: CASTLGTGVEQYF. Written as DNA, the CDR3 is TGTGCCAGCACCCTAGGGACAGGGGTCGAGCAGTACTTC.